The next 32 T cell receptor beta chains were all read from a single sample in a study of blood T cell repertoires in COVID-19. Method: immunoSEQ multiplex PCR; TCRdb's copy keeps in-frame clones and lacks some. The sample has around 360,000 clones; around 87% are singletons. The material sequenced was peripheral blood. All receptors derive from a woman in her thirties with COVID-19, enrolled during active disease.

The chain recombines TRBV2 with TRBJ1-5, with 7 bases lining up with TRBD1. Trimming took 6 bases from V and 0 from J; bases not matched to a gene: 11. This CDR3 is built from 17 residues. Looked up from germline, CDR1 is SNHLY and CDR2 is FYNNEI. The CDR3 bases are TGTGCCAGCAGGGACTCAGGGGGGATTTATAGCAATCAGCCCCAGCATTTT. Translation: CASRDSGGIYSNQPQHF.

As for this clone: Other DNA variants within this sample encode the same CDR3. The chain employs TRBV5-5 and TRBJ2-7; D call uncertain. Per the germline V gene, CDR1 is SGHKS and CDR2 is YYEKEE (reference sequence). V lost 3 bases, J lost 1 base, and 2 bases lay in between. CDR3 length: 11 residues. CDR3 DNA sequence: TGTGCCAGCAGCTCTTCCTACGAGCAGTACTTC. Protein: CASSSSYEQYF.

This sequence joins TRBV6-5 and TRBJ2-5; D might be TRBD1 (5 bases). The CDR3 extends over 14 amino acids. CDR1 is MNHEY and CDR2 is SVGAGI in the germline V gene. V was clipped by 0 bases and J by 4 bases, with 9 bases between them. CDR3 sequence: CASSYSRAPETQYF. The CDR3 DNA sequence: TGTGCCAGCAGTTACTCCAGGGCACCAGAGACCCAGTACTTC.

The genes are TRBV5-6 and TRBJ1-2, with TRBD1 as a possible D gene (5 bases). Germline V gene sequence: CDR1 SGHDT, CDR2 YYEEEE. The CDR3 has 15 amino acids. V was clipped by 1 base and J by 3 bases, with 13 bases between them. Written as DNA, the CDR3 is TGTGCCAGCAGCTTGCAGGGCAGCCTTTACTATGGCTACACCTTC. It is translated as CASSLQGSLYYGYTF.

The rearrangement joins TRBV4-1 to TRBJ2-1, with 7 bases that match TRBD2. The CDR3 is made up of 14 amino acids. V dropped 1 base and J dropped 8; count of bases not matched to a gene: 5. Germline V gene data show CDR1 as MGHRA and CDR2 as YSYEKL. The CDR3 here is CASSQVPREDEQFF. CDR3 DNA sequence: TGCGCCAGCAGCCAAGTACCCCGGGAGGATGAGCAGTTCTTC.

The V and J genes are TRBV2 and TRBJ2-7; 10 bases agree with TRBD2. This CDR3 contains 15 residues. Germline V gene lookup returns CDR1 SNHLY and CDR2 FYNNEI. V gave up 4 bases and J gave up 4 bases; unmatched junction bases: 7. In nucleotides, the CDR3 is TGTGCCAGCAGTGGTAAAGCGGGAGGGTCGTACGAGCAGTACTTC. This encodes CASSGKAGGSYEQYF.

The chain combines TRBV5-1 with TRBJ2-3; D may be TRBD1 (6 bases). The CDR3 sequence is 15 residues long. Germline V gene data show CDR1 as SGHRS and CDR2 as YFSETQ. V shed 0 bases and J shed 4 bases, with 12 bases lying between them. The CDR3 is CASSLVVGGSDTQYF. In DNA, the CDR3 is TGCGCCAGCAGCTTGGTGGTAGGGGGATCAGATACGCAGTATTTT.

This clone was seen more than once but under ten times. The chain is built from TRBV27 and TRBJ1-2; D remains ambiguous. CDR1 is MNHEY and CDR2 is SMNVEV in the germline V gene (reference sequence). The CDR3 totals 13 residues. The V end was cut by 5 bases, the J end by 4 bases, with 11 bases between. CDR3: CASSPGNLYGYTF. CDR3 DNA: TGTGCCAGCAGTCCCGGGAATCTCTATGGCTACACCTTC.

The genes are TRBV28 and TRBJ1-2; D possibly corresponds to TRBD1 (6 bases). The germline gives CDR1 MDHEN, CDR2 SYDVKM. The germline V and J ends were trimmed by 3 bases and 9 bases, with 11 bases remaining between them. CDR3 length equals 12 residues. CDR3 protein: CASSLGALSYTF. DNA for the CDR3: TGTGCCAGCAGTTTGGGGGCTTTGAGCTACACCTTC.

The CDR3 spells CASSSGLGGGYEQYF. The CDR3 DNA is TGCGCCAGCAGCTCCGGGTTAGGGGGCGGGTACGAGCAGTACTTC. The chain joins TRBV5-1 to TRBJ2-7; TRBD1 agrees at 7 bases. The CDR3 has 15 amino acids. Germline trimming cut 3 bases from V and 4 bases from J; bases unmatched to any gene: 10. CDR1 SGHRS and CDR2 YFSETQ come from the germline V gene.

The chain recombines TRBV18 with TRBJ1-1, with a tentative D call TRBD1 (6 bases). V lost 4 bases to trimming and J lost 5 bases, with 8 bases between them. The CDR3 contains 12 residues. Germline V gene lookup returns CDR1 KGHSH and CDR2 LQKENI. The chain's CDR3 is CASSLQGTEAFF. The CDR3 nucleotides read TGTGCCAGCTCACTACAGGGAACTGAAGCTTTCTTT.

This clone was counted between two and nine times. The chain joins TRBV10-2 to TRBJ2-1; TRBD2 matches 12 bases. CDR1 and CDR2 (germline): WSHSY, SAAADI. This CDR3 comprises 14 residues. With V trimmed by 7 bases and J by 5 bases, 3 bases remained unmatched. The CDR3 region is CASILAGGHNEQFF. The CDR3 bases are TGCGCCAGCATCCTAGCGGGAGGGCACAATGAGCAGTTCTTC.

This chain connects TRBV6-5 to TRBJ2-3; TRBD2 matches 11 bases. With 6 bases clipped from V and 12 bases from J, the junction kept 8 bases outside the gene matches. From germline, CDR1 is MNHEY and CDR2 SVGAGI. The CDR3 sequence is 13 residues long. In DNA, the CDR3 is TGTGCCAGCAGACGACTAGCGGGAAGTCATCAGTATTTT. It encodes CASRRLAGSHQYF.

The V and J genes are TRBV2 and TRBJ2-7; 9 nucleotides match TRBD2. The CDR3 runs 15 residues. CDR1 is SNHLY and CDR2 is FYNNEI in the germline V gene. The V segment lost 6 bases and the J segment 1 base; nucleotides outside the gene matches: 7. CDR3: CASRGRLAGSYEQYF. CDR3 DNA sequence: TGTGCCAGCAGGGGTAGGCTAGCGGGATCCTACGAGCAGTACTTC.

The DNA for the CDR3 is TGTGCCAGCAGCTTAGGTCGCGAAGCTAACTATGGCTACACCTTC. Encoded protein: CASSLGREANYGYTF. The chain uses TRBV7-9 and TRBJ1-2; no clear D gene. This CDR3 has 15 amino acids. The ends were cut back, 1 base at V and 0 bases at J, with 9 bases in the middle. The germline V gene has CDR1 SEHNR and CDR2 FQNEAQ (reference sequence).

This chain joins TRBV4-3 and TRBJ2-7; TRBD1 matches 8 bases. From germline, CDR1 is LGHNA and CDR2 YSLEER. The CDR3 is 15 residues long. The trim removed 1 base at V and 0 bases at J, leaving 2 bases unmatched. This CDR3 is CASSQGGQDSYEQYF. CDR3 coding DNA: TGCGCCAGCAGCCAAGGGGGACAGGACTCCTACGAGCAGTACTTC.

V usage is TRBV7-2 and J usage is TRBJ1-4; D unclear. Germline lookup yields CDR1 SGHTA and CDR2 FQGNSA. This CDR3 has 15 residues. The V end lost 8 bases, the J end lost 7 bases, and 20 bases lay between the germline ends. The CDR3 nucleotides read TGTGCCAGCGACGGGATAGGGCAAGGTTTTGAAAAACTGTTTTTT. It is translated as CASDGIGQGFEKLFF.

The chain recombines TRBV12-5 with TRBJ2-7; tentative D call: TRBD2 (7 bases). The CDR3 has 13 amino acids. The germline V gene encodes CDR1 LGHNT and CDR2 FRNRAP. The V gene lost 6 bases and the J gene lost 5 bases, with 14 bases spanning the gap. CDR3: CASGPGGWHEQYF. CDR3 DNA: TGTGCTAGTGGCCCGGGGGGCTGGCACGAGCAGTACTTC.

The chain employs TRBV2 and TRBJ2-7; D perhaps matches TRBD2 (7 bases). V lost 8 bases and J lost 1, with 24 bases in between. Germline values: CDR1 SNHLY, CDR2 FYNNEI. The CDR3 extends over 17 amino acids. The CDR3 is CASLEVSEQGGSYEQYF. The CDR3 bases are TGTGCCAGCCTCGAAGTTTCGGAACAGGGAGGGTCCTACGAGCAGTACTTC.

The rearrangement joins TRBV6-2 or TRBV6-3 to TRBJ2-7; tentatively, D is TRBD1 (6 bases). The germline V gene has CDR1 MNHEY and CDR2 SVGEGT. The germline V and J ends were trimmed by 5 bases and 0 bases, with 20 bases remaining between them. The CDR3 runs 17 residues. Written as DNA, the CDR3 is TGTGCCAGCAGTACAGACCAGGGGACCACCCTCTCCTACGAGCAGTACTTC. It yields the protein CASSTDQGTTLSYEQYF.

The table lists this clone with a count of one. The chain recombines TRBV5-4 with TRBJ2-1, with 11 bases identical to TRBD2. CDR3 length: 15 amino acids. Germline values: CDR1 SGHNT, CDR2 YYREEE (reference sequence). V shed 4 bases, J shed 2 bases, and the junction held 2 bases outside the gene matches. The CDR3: CASSQTSGAYNEQFF. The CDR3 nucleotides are TGTGCCAGCAGCCAGACTAGCGGGGCCTACAATGAGCAGTTCTTC.

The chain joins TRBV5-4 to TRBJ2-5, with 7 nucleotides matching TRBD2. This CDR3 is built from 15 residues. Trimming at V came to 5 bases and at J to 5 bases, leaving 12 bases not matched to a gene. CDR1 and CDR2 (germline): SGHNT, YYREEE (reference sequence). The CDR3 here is CASRPQGGPWETQYF. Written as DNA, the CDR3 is TGTGCCAGCAGACCTCAGGGAGGGCCATGGGAGACCCAGTACTTC.

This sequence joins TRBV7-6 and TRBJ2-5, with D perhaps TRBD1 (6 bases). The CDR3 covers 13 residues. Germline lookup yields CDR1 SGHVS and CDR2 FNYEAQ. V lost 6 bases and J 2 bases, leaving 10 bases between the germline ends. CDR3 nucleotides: TGTGCCAGCAGATCTACAGGGCAAGAGACCCAGTACTTC. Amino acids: CASRSTGQETQYF.

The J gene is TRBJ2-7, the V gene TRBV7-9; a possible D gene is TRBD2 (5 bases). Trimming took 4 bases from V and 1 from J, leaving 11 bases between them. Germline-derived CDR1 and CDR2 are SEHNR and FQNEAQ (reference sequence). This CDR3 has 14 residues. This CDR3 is CASSSLRESYEQYF. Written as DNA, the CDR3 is TGTGCCAGCAGCTCCCTGAGGGAATCCTACGAGCAGTACTTC.

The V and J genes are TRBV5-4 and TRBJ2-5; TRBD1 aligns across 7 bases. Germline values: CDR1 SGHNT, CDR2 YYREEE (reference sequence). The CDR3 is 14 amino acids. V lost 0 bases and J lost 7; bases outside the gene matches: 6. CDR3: CASSLGGSGGTQYF. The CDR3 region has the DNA TGTGCCAGCAGCTTGGGCGGTTCAGGGGGGACCCAGTACTTC. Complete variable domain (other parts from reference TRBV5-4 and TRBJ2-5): ETGVTQSPTHLIKTRGQQVTLRCSSQSGHNTVSWYQQALGQGPQFIFQYYREEENGRGNFPPRFSGLQFPNYSSELNVNALELDDSALYLCASSLGGSGGTQYFGPGTRLLVL.

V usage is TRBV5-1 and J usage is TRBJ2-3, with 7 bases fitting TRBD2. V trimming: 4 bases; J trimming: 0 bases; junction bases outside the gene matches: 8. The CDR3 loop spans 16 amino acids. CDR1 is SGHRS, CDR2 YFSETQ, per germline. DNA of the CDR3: TGCGCCAGCAGCCTTGGGAATAGCGGGAGCACAGATACGCAGTATTTT. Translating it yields CASSLGNSGSTDTQYF.

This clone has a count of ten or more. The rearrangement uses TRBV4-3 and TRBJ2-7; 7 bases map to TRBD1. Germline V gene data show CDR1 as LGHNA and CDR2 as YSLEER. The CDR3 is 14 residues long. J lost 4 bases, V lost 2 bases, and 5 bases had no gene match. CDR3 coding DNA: TGCGCCAGCAGCCAATCGGCAGGGGGTTACGAGCAGTACTTC. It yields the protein CASSQSAGGYEQYF.

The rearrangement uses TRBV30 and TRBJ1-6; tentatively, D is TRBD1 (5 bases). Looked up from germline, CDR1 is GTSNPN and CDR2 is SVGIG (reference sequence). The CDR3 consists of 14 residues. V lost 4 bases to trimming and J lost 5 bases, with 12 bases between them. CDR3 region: CAWMGPQDNSPLHF. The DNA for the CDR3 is TGTGCCTGGATGGGGCCGCAGGATAATTCACCCCTCCACTTT.

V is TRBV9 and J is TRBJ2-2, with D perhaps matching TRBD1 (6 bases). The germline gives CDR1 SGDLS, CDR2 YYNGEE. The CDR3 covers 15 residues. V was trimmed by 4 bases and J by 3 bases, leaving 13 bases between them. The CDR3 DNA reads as TGTGCCAGCAGCCCCCGGGACACGGACACCGGGGAGCTGTTTTTT. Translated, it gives CASSPRDTDTGELFF.

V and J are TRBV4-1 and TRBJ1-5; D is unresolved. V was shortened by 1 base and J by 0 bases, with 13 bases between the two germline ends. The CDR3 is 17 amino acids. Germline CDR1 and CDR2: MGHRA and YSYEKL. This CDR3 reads CASSQGVVLLSNQPQHF. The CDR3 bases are TGCGCCAGCAGCCAAGGTGTCGTCCTACTTAGCAATCAGCCCCAGCATTTT.

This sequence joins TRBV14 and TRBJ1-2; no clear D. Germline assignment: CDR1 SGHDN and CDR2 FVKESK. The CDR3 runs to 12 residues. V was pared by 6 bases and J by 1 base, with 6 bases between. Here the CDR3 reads CASSQNNYGYTF. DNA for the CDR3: TGTGCCAGCAGTCAGAATAACTATGGCTACACCTTC.

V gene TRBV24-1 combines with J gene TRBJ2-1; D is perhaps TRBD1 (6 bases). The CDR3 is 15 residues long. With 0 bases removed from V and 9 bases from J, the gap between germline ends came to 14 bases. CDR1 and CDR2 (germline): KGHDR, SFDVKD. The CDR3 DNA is TGTGCCACCAGTGATTTGCCCCGGGACACCGGTGAGCAGTTCTTC. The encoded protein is CATSDLPRDTGEQFF.